The clone carrying this T cell receptor (beta chain) came up many times. Its antigen is unidentified. This record belongs to a study of HIV-infected children after antiretroviral therapy interruption. About the study: Continuous-treatment samples came from weeks 0, 48 and 150.

Unique molecular identifiers were included in an RNA-based 3' RACE TCR library. TCRdb reanalysed the 3' RACE reads using MiXCR and keeps one entry per CDR3 protein. The sample has fewer than 100,000 distinct CDR3 sequences, 6.9% seen once. J lost 8 bases, V lost 4 bases, and 13 bases had no gene match. Per germline, CDR1 SGHRS and CDR2 YFSETQ. This CDR3 region has 16 residues. Described treatment: PENTA 11 planned treatment interruption arm or continuous ART arm. Regarding the study as a whole: Naive CD4+ Gini coefficient rose by interruption end, suggesting clonal expansion.

The TCR comes from a pool of human donors with HIV. The J gene is TRBJ2-1, the V gene TRBV5-1; 9 nucleotides align to TRBD2. The starting material was CD45RA+ CD4+ T cells from PBMCs, pooled from several time points, obtained from a donor given antiretroviral therapy, either interrupted or continuous. The sample's subset: naive CD4+ CD45RA+ CD45RO- T cells. In DNA, the CDR3 is TGCGCCAGCAGCGGAGTAGCGGGGGTCGATTCCGATGAGCAGTTCTTC. Its protein is CASSGVAGVDSDEQFF. Full variable domain (missing parts from reference TRBV5-1 and TRBJ2-1): KAGVTQTPRYLIKTRGQQVTLSCSPISGHRSVSWYQQTPGQGLQFLFEYFSETQRNKGNFPGRFSGRQFSNSRSEMNVSTLELGDSALYLCASSGVAGVDSDEQFFGPGTRLTVL.